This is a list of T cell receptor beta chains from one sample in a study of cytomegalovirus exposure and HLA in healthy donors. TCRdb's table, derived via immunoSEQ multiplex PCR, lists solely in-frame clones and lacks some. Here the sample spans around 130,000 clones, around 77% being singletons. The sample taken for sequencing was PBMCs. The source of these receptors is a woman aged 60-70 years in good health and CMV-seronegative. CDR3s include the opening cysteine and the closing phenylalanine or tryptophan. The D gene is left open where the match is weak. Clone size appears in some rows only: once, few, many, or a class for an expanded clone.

TGTGCCAGCAGTAAGACAGGGACAGGGGTCCACGAGCAGTACTTC CASSKTGTGVHEQYF TRBD1 15 TRBJ2-7 - TRBV28
TGTGCCACCACTGGATCGGTGGGCGACACTGAAGCTTTCTTT CATTGSVGDTEAFF - 14 TRBJ1-1 - TRBV6-6
TGCGCCAGCAGCCTAAGACAGGGGATTGTTAGTGAAAACACCATATATTTT CASSLRQGIVSENTIYF TRBD1 17 TRBJ1-3 - TRBV4-1
TGTGCCAGCAGCGTTCCGGACAGGCCTAACACCGGGGAGCTGTTTTTT CASSVPDRPNTGELFF TRBD1 16 TRBJ2-2 few TRBV9
TGTGCCAGCAGCTTAGTGGGGCCCCATCAGCCCCAGCATTTT CASSLVGPHQPQHF - 14 TRBJ1-5 - TRBV7-8
TGTGCCAGTAACGACCCCGGGACAGGGGGCTACGAGCAGTACTTC CASNDPGTGGYEQYF TRBD1 15 TRBJ2-7 - TRBV19
TGCGCCAGCAGCTTGGGCGGGGAGTTGCCATTCGGGTATTTT CASSLGGELPFGYF - 14 TRBJ2-3 - TRBV5-1
TGTGCCAGCAGCGTGGAAGGTAGGGGGTCGAACACCGGGGAGCTGTTTTTT CASSVEGRGSNTGELFF - 17 TRBJ2-2 - TRBV9
TGTGCCAGCAGCCCCGCGGGGGGGCATATAGATACGCAGTATTTT CASSPAGGHIDTQYF TRBD2 15 TRBJ2-3 - TRBV28
TGTGCCAGCAGTACGACAGGGCCCCCGAACGAGCAGTACTTC CASSTTGPPNEQYF TRBD1 14 TRBJ2-7 - TRBV28
TGTGCCAGCAGGTCTCCACGGACAGGCCACACTGAAGCTTTCTTT CASRSPRTGHTEAFF TRBD1 15 TRBJ1-1 once TRBV28
TGTGCCAGCAGGCCCCATATTGCTTCAGGAATTCGGTATGGCTACACCTTC CASRPHIASGIRYGYTF - 17 TRBJ1-2 - TRBV27
TGTGCCAGCAGTTACACGCTCGGACAGCCAAACATTCAGTACTTC CASSYTLGQPNIQYF - 15 TRBJ2-4 - TRBV6-5
TGTGCCAGCTCACCATCGGAGCTCGGGGGGGCTAACACTGAAGCTTTCTTT CASSPSELGGANTEAFF - 17 TRBJ1-1 - TRBV18
TGCGCCAGCAGCCCCGGGACAGGGGCCTACGAGCAGTACTTC CASSPGTGAYEQYF TRBD1 14 TRBJ2-7 once TRBV5-1
TGTGCCAGCAGTCCAGGCAATAACTATGGCTACACCTTC CASSPGNNYGYTF - 13 TRBJ1-2 - TRBV7-3
TGCGCCAGCAGCAAGGGACAGGGGGCCTTTGGCTACACCTTC CASSKGQGAFGYTF TRBD1 14 TRBJ1-2 - TRBV5-1
TGTGCCAGCTCAAGGACAGGGGGATCCTATAATTCACCCCTCCACTTT CASSRTGGSYNSPLHF TRBD1 16 TRBJ1-6 - TRBV18
TGTGCCTGGAGTGTATTACGGGGACAGGCGATTAACTATGGCTACACCTTC CAWSVLRGQAINYGYTF TRBD1 17 TRBJ1-2 - TRBV30
TGCGCCAGCAGTGCAGTTACAGGGGGGATCACCGGGGAGCTGTTTTTT CASSAVTGGITGELFF TRBD1 16 TRBJ2-2 - TRBV10-1
TGCGCCAGCAGCCAAGTAGGGCTAGACTACGAGCAGTACTTC CASSQVGLDYEQYF - 14 TRBJ2-7 - TRBV4-1
TGTGCCAGCAGACCGCTATTAGGGGTTTCGGGCACTGAAGCTTTCTTT CASRPLLGVSGTEAFF - 16 TRBJ1-1 - TRBV9
TGTGCCAGTAGTATAGACCCCAGGACAGGGGGAATAAACACAGATACGCAGTATTTT CASSIDPRTGGINTDTQYF TRBD1 19 TRBJ2-3 - TRBV19
TGTGCCAGTAGTACAGGGATGAACACTGAAGCTTTCTTT CASSTGMNTEAFF - 13 TRBJ1-1 - TRBV19
TGTGCCAGCAGGCCTATTACGGGAAGAACAAACTATGGCTACACCTTC CASRPITGRTNYGYTF - 16 TRBJ1-2 few TRBV27
TGTGCCAGCAGTTTAGGAGTCGAGCAGTACTTC CASSLGVEQYF - 11 TRBJ2-7 - TRBV28
TGTGCCTGGAGCCCCGGGGGGGGTGGTCAGCCCCAGCATTTT CAWSPGGGGQPQHF - 14 TRBJ1-5 once TRBV30
TGTGCCATCACCAAGGGGGGGGGCTACAATGAGCAGTTCTTC CAITKGGGYNEQFF - 14 TRBJ2-1 - TRBV10-3
TGTGCCAGCTCACCACTCCGGGTCACTGAAGCTTTCTTT CASSPLRVTEAFF - 13 TRBJ1-1 - TRBV18
TGTGCCAGCAGCCAATTGGGGTCGGGAGGTCTATCGGAGACCCAGTACTTC CASSQLGSGGLSETQYF TRBD2 17 TRBJ2-5 - TRBV14
TGTGCCAGCAGTTTAGGAGTTGACAGATTAAAAAGTCACGAGCAGTACTTC CASSLGVDRLKSHEQYF - 17 TRBJ2-7 - TRBV27
TGTGCCAGCAGTGTATCAGGGATCGGGGCCAACGTCCTGACTTTC CASSVSGIGANVLTF - 15 TRBJ2-6 - TRBV6-5
TGTGCCAGCAGCTTAGGACAAACTGGCACAGATACGCAGTATTTT CASSLGQTGTDTQYF - 15 TRBJ2-3 - TRBV11-2
TGCGCCAGCAGCGGATCGCTGGCGGGCACAGATACGCAGTATTTT CASSGSLAGTDTQYF - 15 TRBJ2-3 - TRBV5-1
TGTGCCTGGAGCCGAGGAGGGGCGAAGAACACTGAAGCTTTCTTT CAWSRGGAKNTEAFF - 15 TRBJ1-1 - TRBV30
TGTGCCAGCAGTCCCCCGGGACTAGGACTAGAGACCCAGTACTTC CASSPPGLGLETQYF TRBD2 15 TRBJ2-5 - TRBV25-1
TGCGCCAGCAGCTTGGGACAGGGGGCCGGCACTGAAGCTTTCTTT CASSLGQGAGTEAFF TRBD1 15 TRBJ1-1 - TRBV5-1
TGTGCCAGTACCGCTCATGGGGACAGGCTCCGGGGCTACACCTTC CASTAHGDRLRGYTF TRBD1 15 TRBJ1-2 - TRBV19
TGTGCCTGGAGTGCGGCGGGGCTGATGGGTGAAAAACTGTTTTTT CAWSAAGLMGEKLFF - 15 TRBJ1-4 few TRBV30
TGTGCCACCCAGGACAGAAATGAAAAACTGTTTTTT CATQDRNEKLFF - 12 TRBJ1-4 - TRBV27
TGTGCCAGCAGCTCGCGGGACAGTTTGGGCGAGCAGTACTTC CASSSRDSLGEQYF - 14 TRBJ2-7 - TRBV11-2
TGTGCCAGCAGCAATGACAGGGTGGTCACTGAAGCTTTCTTT CASSNDRVVTEAFF TRBD1 14 TRBJ1-1 - TRBV7-9
TGTGCCAGCAGTAACCAGGGGGCGCTTCCCGAGCAGTACTTC CASSNQGALPEQYF TRBD1 14 TRBJ2-7 few TRBV28
TGTGCCAGCAGTTACGGTGGGGGGACAGGCTATTCACCCCTCCACTTT CASSYGGGTGYSPLHF TRBD1 16 TRBJ1-6 - TRBV6-5
TGTGCCACCAGCAGACCGCGACTAGCGGATAGCACAGATACGCAGTATTTT CATSRPRLADSTDTQYF TRBD2 17 TRBJ2-3 - TRBV15
TGTGCCAGCAGCGCCAGGGGGAACGCGGTGGCCACCGAGCAGTACTTC CASSARGNAVATEQYF TRBD1 16 TRBJ2-7 - TRBV7-8